These T cell receptor beta chains were read from a single sample in a study of pediatric ulcerative colitis. Profiling relied on immunoSEQ multiplex PCR, and the TCRdb table lists in-frame clones only, not all of them. This sample has approximately 38,000 clones, with 65% to 85% found just once. The sequenced material came from gut tissue. The receptors originated from a boy aged 5-17 years with severe ulcerative colitis. The CDR3 runs from the conserved cysteine through the conserved F or W. A D gene is named only where the DNA matches it firmly. Expanded clones are given a class, and other clones once, few, many or no size at all.

V	D	J	size	CDR3	DNA
TRBV11-1	TRBD1	TRBJ1-3	few	CASSHGQGTRVGTIYF	TGTGCCAGCAGCCATGGACAGGGGACGAGAGTGGGCACCATATATTTT
TRBV6-5	NA	TRBJ1-6	NA	CASSTGTQNSPLHF	TGTGCCAGCAGTACCGGGACGCAGAATTCACCCCTCCACTTT
TRBV2	NA	TRBJ1-5	NA	CASRGRWGDSNQPQHF	TGTGCCAGCAGGGGAAGGTGGGGCGATAGCAATCAGCCCCAGCATTTT
TRBV30	NA	TRBJ1-2	NA	CAWLGQADYGYTF	TGTGCCTGGCTAGGGCAGGCGGACTATGGCTACACCTTC
TRBV5-4	TRBD2	TRBJ2-3	NA	CASSRGSGGAFGTDTQYF	TGTGCCAGCAGCCGCGGTAGCGGGGGGGCCTTCGGCACAGATACGCAGTATTTT
TRBV5-8	NA	TRBJ1-2	NA	CASSLFAGVDGYTF	TGTGCCAGCAGCTTGTTCGCAGGAGTGGATGGCTACACCTTC
TRBV6-5	NA	TRBJ1-6	NA	CASSAQTGVYSPLHF	TGTGCCAGCAGTGCACAGACAGGCGTTTATTCACCCCTCCACTTT
TRBV5-1	NA	TRBJ1-2	NA	CASSLKGETGYTF	TGCGCCAGCAGCTTGAAGGGAGAGACAGGCTACACCTTC
TRBV7-3	NA	TRBJ2-3	few	CASSSLGASTDTQYF	TGTGCCAGCAGCTCGCTAGGGGCTAGCACAGATACGCAGTATTTT
TRBV6-5	NA	TRBJ2-5	once	CASSYSRSALGTQYF	TGTGCCAGCAGTTACTCGAGGAGTGCTCTAGGGACCCAGTACTTC
TRBV28	TRBD1	TRBJ1-2	NA	CASISAGQVNYGYTF	TGTGCCAGCATCTCCGCGGGACAGGTAAACTATGGCTACACCTTC
TRBV6-1	NA	TRBJ2-3	NA	CASSEAYSTDTQYF	TGTGCCAGCAGTGAGGCTTATAGCACAGATACGCAGTATTTT
TRBV7-6	NA	TRBJ1-5	NA	CASSPRQSPQPQHF	TGTGCCAGCAGCCCTCGACAGTCCCCTCAGCCCCAGCATTTT
TRBV28	TRBD2	TRBJ2-7	NA	CASSQITSGTYEQYF	TGTGCCAGCAGCCAAATCACTAGCGGAACCTACGAGCAGTACTTC
TRBV27	NA	TRBJ2-1	NA	CASSWGAGYNEQFF	TGTGCCAGCAGTTGGGGGGCGGGTTACAATGAGCAGTTCTTC
TRBV6-1	NA	TRBJ1-1	NA	CASSEIWGSEAFF	TGTGCCAGCAGTGAAATTTGGGGGTCTGAAGCTTTCTTT
TRBV27	NA	TRBJ1-2	NA	CASSPGYGYTF	TGTGCCAGCAGCCCAGGGTATGGCTACACCTTC
TRBV27	NA	TRBJ2-7	few	CASSRQGYEQYF	TGTGCCAGCAGTAGGCAGGGGTACGAGCAGTACTTC
TRBV9	NA	TRBJ1-1	NA	CASSVDGQGRTEAFF	TGTGCCAGCAGCGTAGATGGTCAGGGAAGAACTGAAGCTTTCTTT
TRBV11-2	NA	TRBJ1-1	NA	CASSLSYENTEAFF	TGTGCCAGCAGCCTATCGTATGAGAACACTGAAGCTTTCTTT
TRBV6-1	NA	TRBJ1-1	once	CASSVMDTEAFF	TGTGCCAGCAGCGTCATGGACACTGAAGCTTTCTTT
TRBV14	NA	TRBJ2-7	NA	CASSQRQGTREEQYF	TGTGCCAGCAGCCAAAGACAGGGGACTAGGGAGGAGCAGTACTTC
TRBV5-6	NA	TRBJ2-3	NA	CASSLRGLVTDTQYF	TGTGCCAGCAGCTTGAGGGGGTTGGTCACAGATACGCAGTATTTT
TRBV29-1	NA	TRBJ1-2	NA	CSVVLVQNFNYGYTF	TGCAGCGTTGTTTTGGTACAGAACTTTAACTATGGCTACACCTTC
TRBV2	TRBD2	TRBJ2-5	NA	CASLTGLAGDWETQYF	TGTGCCAGTCTGACGGGACTAGCGGGGGACTGGGAGACCCAGTACTTC
TRBV29-1	NA	TRBJ1-2	few	CSVALVGVKKDGYTF	TGCAGCGTTGCCCTTGTGGGGGTTAAGAAGGATGGCTACACCTTC
TRBV2	TRBD2	TRBJ2-2	NA	CASSLPGGTGELFF	TGTGCCAGCAGCCTACCCGGGGGGACCGGGGAGCTGTTTTTT
TRBV9	TRBD1	TRBJ1-2	NA	CASRGGTGDYYGYTF	TGTGCCAGCAGAGGGGGGACAGGGGACTACTATGGCTACACCTTC
TRBV4-1	NA	TRBJ2-7	few	CASSQDLAREQYF	TGCGCCAGCAGCCAAGATCTGGCGCGGGAGCAGTACTTC
TRBV7-2	TRBD1	TRBJ1-2	NA	CASSSRPGQGARSGYTF	TGTGCCAGCAGCTCCCGCCCAGGACAGGGGGCTCGAAGTGGCTACACCTTC
TRBV6-1	NA	TRBJ1-1	NA	CASSERFDITEAFF	TGTGCCAGCAGTGAAAGATTTGATATCACTGAAGCTTTCTTT
TRBV10-2	TRBD1	TRBJ1-3	NA	CASSGTGGNTIYF	TGCGCCAGCAGCGGGACAGGGGGAAACACCATATATTTT
TRBV9	TRBD1	TRBJ2-2	few	CAMPTGTNTGELFF	TGTGCCATGCCGACAGGGACGAACACCGGGGAGCTGTTTTTT
TRBV28	TRBD2	TRBJ2-1	NA	CASSLWAGGSYNEQFF	TGTGCCAGCAGTTTATGGGCGGGGGGGTCCTACAATGAGCAGTTCTTC
TRBV9	NA	TRBJ2-1	few	CASSVLPGGGNEQFF	TGTGCCAGCAGCGTACTCCCGGGCGGTGGGAATGAGCAGTTCTTC
TRBV12-2	NA	TRBJ2-1	NA	CASRTRQGAIDNEQFF	TGTGCAAGTCGCACCCGACAGGGGGCGATCGACAATGAGCAGTTCTTC
TRBV5-1	TRBD1	TRBJ1-4	NA	CASSLEGQGFNEKLFF	TGCGCCAGCAGCTTGGAGGGACAGGGGTTTAATGAAAAACTGTTTTTT
TRBV5-1	NA	TRBJ2-7	few	CASSLVGGPTYEQYF	TGCGCCAGCAGCTTGGTGGGAGGCCCCACTTACGAGCAGTACTTC
TRBV11-2	TRBD1	TRBJ1-2	few	CASSRTGTESNYGYTF	TGTGCCAGCAGCCGAACCGGGACAGAGAGCAACTATGGCTACACCTTC
TRBV6-1	TRBD1	TRBJ1-5	NA	CASSEAGDRGAEPQHF	TGTGCCAGCAGTGAAGCTGGGGACAGGGGAGCGGAGCCCCAGCATTTT
TRBV19	NA	TRBJ2-1	NA	CASSIEVSYNEQFF	TGTGCCAGTAGTATCGAAGTTTCCTACAATGAGCAGTTCTTC